The following is a T cell receptor (beta chain) sequence with its context. Its antigen is currently unknown. The CDR3 loop spans 15 amino acids. V shed 0 bases and J shed 0 bases, with 6 bases lying between them. Germline assignment: CDR1 SGHTA and CDR2 FQGTGA. The data stem from a study of shared clonotypes between healthy human individuals. Study at large: A couple of women and three men aged 18 to 49 served as donors. Three CD4 naive, three CD4 memory, two CD8 naive and one CD8 memory plate were used per donor.

TCRdb's table, derived via immunoSEQ multiplex PCR, lists solely in-frame clones and lacks some. The sample has fewer than 1.8 million clones; just under 99% are singletons. Notes on the study in general: Since donors were few, the genetic and exposure-history diversity represented was limited.

The sequence was obtained from a young man in good health. The rearrangement uses TRBV7-3 and TRBJ1-5; no clear D. The sample comprised naive CD4+ T cells sorted from blood. Indicated subset: CD45RA+ positively selected. The CDR3 DNA reads TGTGCCAGCAGCTTAACCGGAAATAGCAATCAGCCCCAGCATTTT. Protein product: CASSLTGNSNQPQHF.